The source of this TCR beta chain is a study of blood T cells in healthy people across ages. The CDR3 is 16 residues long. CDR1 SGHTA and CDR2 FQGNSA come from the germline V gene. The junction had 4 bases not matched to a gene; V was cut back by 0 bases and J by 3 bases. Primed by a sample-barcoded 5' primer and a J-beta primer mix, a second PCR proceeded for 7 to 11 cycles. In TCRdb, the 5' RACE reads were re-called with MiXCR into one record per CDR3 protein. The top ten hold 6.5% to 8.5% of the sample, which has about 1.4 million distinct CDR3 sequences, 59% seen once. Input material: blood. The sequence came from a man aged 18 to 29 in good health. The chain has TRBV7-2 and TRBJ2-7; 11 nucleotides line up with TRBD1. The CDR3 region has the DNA TGTGCCAGCAGCTTAGCGGGGACAGGGGGAATCTACGAGCAGTACTTC. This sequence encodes CASSLAGTGGIYEQYF.